The 31 T cell receptor beta chains in this list originate from one sample, sequenced in a study of technical replicates of blood from several donors (TCRdb year 2017). The library was built by means of the immunoSEQ multiplex PCR assay. TCRdb provides this immuneACCESS table in a form limited to in-frame rearrangements. Some clones are lacking; in checked studies, under half of them reflect an unresolved V gene, and why the rest are absent is not known. The sample includes approximately 13,000 clones, with approximately 86% observed a single time. The top ten constitute approximately 10% of the sample. Specimen: PBMCs. These receptor sequences come from a human donor in good health.

The rearrangement links TRBV9 to TRBJ2-5, with D possibly TRBD2 on 5 matching bases. Germline V lookup: CDR1 SGDLS, CDR2 YYNGEE. CDR3 length equals 15 residues. Trimming removed 0 bases from V and 5 bases from J, with 14 bases in between. The CDR3 sequence is CASSVGLEGGETQYF. DNA for the CDR3: TGTGCCAGCAGCGTAGGCCTCGAGGGCGGGGAGACCCAGTACTTC.

The CDR3 sequence: CAWSVGGLPGQYF. The CDR3 nucleotides read TGTGCCTGGAGTGTAGGGGGTCTCCCAGGGCAGTACTTC. The rearrangement uses TRBV30 and TRBJ2-7, with a tentative D call TRBD1 (6 bases). The CDR3 runs 13 residues. The germline V gene encodes CDR1 GTSNPN and CDR2 SVGIG (reference sequence). The V end was cut by 0 bases, the J end by 9 bases, with 15 bases between.

The J gene is TRBJ2-2, the V gene TRBV2; TRBD2 is a possible D gene (7 bases). The CDR3 runs to 15 residues. Trimming left V 4 bases short and J 6 bases short, with 15 bases between. Germline V gene lookup returns CDR1 SNHLY and CDR2 FYNNEI. The CDR3 loop is CASSGVRGAPGELFF. In DNA, the CDR3 is TGTGCCAGCAGTGGAGTTCGGGGGGCCCCCGGGGAGCTGTTTTTT.

The rearrangement uses TRBV21-1 and TRBJ2-3; the table calls TRBD2, which could not be checked here. TRBV21-1 is a documented pseudogene. The CDR3 extends over 16 amino acids. The CDR3 is CALSSRTSRGTDTQYF. The CDR3 DNA reads TGTGCCTTATCTTCTAGGACTAGCCGTGGCACAGATACGCAGTATTTT.

The chain has TRBV6-5 and TRBJ2-7, with TRBD2 as a possible D gene (6 bases). The CDR3 consists of 15 residues. With 5 bases removed from V and 5 bases from J, the gap between germline ends came to 19 bases. Per the germline V gene, CDR1 is MNHEY and CDR2 is SVGAGI. In DNA form, the CDR3 reads TGTGCCAGCAGTCGCTCGGGACTCGATTGGGACGAGCAGTACTTC. Translation gives CASSRSGLDWDEQYF.

This chain uses TRBV5-6 with TRBJ2-5, with 9 bases lining up with TRBD2. The V and J ends lost 0 bases and 5 bases, in that order; junction bases with no gene match: 11. The germline gives CDR1 SGHDT, CDR2 YYEEEE. The CDR3 has 17 residues. In DNA form, the CDR3 reads TGTGCCAGCAGCTTGGGGTGGCGGGAGGGCCGAGGTGAGACCCAGTACTTC. Translation: CASSLGWREGRGETQYF.

There are a few counts of this clone. J is TRBJ1-2 and V is TRBV2; 9 positions agree with TRBD1. The V gene end was trimmed by 5 bases and the J gene end by 8 bases; junction bases not matched to a gene: 3. The CDR3 runs to 12 residues. Germline CDR1 is SNHLY and CDR2 is FYNNEI. The CDR3 loop reads CASSTGGGGYTF. In DNA, the CDR3 is TGTGCCAGCAGTACAGGGGGCGGCGGCTACACCTTC.

The chain couples TRBV7-7 to TRBJ2-1; a weak D match, TRBD1 (5 bases). V was shortened by 5 bases and J by 8 bases, with 19 bases between the two germline ends. The CDR3 length is 15 residues. CDR1 is SSHAT and CDR2 is FNYEAQ in the germline V gene (reference sequence). Here the CDR3 DNA reads TGTGCCAGCAGCGATCTAAGGTCAGGGAAAGATGAGCAGTTCTTC. Its protein is CASSDLRSGKDEQFF.

The chain employs TRBV6-1 and TRBJ1-2; no clear D. Germline V gene sequence: CDR1 MNHNS, CDR2 SASEGT. The CDR3 spans 13 residues. V gave up 1 base and J gave up 3 bases, with 6 bases separating them. The CDR3 sequence: CASSEGQYYGYTF. The CDR3 nucleotides are TGTGCCAGCAGTGAAGGGCAGTACTATGGCTACACCTTC.

The V gene is TRBV7-9, the J gene TRBJ2-1; TRBD2 aligns across 9 bases. J lost 10 bases, V lost 3 bases, and 13 bases had no gene match. CDR3 length: 16 residues. Germline V lookup: CDR1 SEHNR, CDR2 FQNEAQ (reference sequence). The CDR3 DNA sequence: TGTGCCAGCAGCTTTCTCGAGCGGGAGGTTCAGGTCGAGCAGTTCTTC. Translation gives CASSFLEREVQVEQFF.

Relative to its sample, this clone is medium-sized. The chain links TRBV5-1 to TRBJ2-7, with TRBD1 matching over 8 bases. V trimming: 3 bases; J trimming: 2 bases; junction bases outside the gene matches: 7. This CDR3 contains 15 residues. Germline V gene sequence: CDR1 SGHRS, CDR2 YFSETQ. CDR3 loop: CASSSGDRFPYEQYF. The CDR3 bases are TGCGCCAGCAGCTCCGGGGACAGGTTTCCCTACGAGCAGTACTTC.

This clone has only one observation. The J gene is TRBJ2-7, the V gene TRBV28; D is possibly TRBD2 (6 bases). In germline, CDR1 is MDHEN, CDR2 SYDVKM. The CDR3 has 14 amino acids. The germline V and J ends were trimmed by 5 bases and 3 bases, with 14 bases remaining between them. The CDR3: CASSTPGLNYEQYF. The CDR3 coding sequence is TGTGCCAGCAGTACACCGGGACTGAACTACGAGCAGTACTTC.

This chain links TRBV7-8 with TRBJ1-5; 7 bases agree with TRBD1. The germline CDR1 and CDR2 sequences are SGHVS and FQNEAQ. V shed 4 bases, J shed 7 bases, and the junction held 16 bases outside the gene matches. The length of the CDR3 is 17 residues. CDR3 sequence (DNA): TGTGCCAGCAGCTCCAACTCCTGGACAGGTGGCGGACAGCCCCAGCATTTT. Protein product: CASSSNSWTGGGQPQHF.

The chain combines TRBV9 with TRBJ2-3, with unresolved D. The germline gives CDR1 SGDLS, CDR2 YYNGEE. The ends were cut back, 0 bases at V and 6 bases at J, with 5 bases in the middle. The CDR3 extends over 12 amino acids. As DNA, the CDR3 is TGTGCCAGCAGCGTAGGTGAGGATACGCAGTATTTT. Its translation: CASSVGEDTQYF.

The chain links TRBV11-2 to TRBJ1-1, with 11 bases aligning to TRBD1. CDR1 and CDR2 from the germline V gene are SGHAT and FQNNGV. J gave up 4 bases and V 5 bases, and 6 bases lay outside the gene matches. This CDR3 spans 15 amino acids. CDR3 DNA sequence: TGTGCCAGCAGCCCAACCGGGACAGGGGGCACTGAAGCTTTCTTT. Its translation: CASSPTGTGGTEAFF. Looking up the rest from reference TRBV11-2 and TRBJ1-1 gives the full variable domain: EAGVAQSPRYKIIEKRQSVAFWCNPISGHATLYWYQQILGQGPKLLIQFQNNGVVDDSQLPKDRFSAERLKGVDSTLKIQPAKLEDSAVYLCASSPTGTGGTEAFFGQGTRLTVV.

This sequence joins TRBV18 and TRBJ2-1; 9 nucleotides align to TRBD1. The germline gives CDR1 KGHSH, CDR2 LQKENI. The CDR3 totals 16 residues. Trimming at V came to 3 bases and at J to 8 bases, leaving 11 bases not matched to a gene. The CDR3 is CASSPDPPGQGDEQFF. The CDR3, as DNA: TGTGCCAGCTCACCTGATCCCCCGGGACAGGGAGATGAGCAGTTCTTC.

This chain links TRBV5-1 with TRBJ2-5; 8 nucleotides line up with TRBD2. The V segment lost 4 bases and the J segment 4 bases; nucleotides outside the gene matches: 6. This CDR3 is built from 14 residues. Per germline, CDR1 SGHRS and CDR2 YFSETQ. The CDR3 here is CASSLQRETETQYF. The CDR3 nucleotides read TGCGCCAGCAGCCTACAGCGGGAGACAGAGACCCAGTACTTC.

The genes are TRBV28 and TRBJ1-1; TRBD1 is a possible D gene (6 bases). Trimming took 2 bases from V and 6 from J, leaving 7 bases between them. In germline, CDR1 is MDHEN, CDR2 SYDVKM. The CDR3 sequence is 12 residues long. CDR3 DNA sequence: TGTGCCAGCAGTTTAAGGACAGCTGAAGCTTTCTTT. It translates to CASSLRTAEAFF.

The rearrangement uses TRBV28 and TRBJ1-5, with 8 bases fitting TRBD1. Germline V CDR1 and CDR2: MDHEN, SYDVKM. This CDR3 is built from 17 residues. Trimming removed 4 bases from V and 0 bases from J; junction bases left unmatched: 8. CDR3: CASSSLDRANSNQPQHF. CDR3 bases: TGTGCCAGCAGTTCTTTGGACAGGGCGAATAGCAATCAGCCCCAGCATTTT.

This clone appeared a few times. This sequence joins TRBV2 and TRBJ2-5, with TRBD1 matching 8 bases. The V and J ends lost 7 bases and 1 base, in that order; junction bases with no gene match: 5. Germline CDR1 reads SNHLY; CDR2 reads FYNNEI. The CDR3 spans 14 residues. CDR3 sequence: CASTPDRGQETQYF. CDR3 nucleotides: TGTGCCAGCACTCCCGACAGGGGCCAAGAGACCCAGTACTTC.

The CDR3 region has the DNA TGCAGCGTTTGGGTGGACAGTCAGAACACTGAAGCTTTCTTT. This gives the protein CSVWVDSQNTEAFF. This chain connects TRBV29-1 to TRBJ1-1, with D possibly TRBD1 on 6 matching bases. Germline CDR1 SQVTM, CDR2 ANQGSEA. Trimming took off 5 bases at V and 1 base at J, with 14 bases between the two ends. This CDR3 has 14 amino acids.

This clone occurred once. The V call is TRBV2, the J call TRBJ2-7; TRBD1 matches at 9 bases. The CDR3 runs to 14 residues. The germline V gene has CDR1 SNHLY and CDR2 FYNNEI. V shed 7 bases and J 6 bases; nucleotides not matched to a gene: 10. The CDR3 nucleotides are TGTGCCAGCACCGCCGGGACAGGGCATGGCGAGCAGTACTTC. This sequence encodes CASTAGTGHGEQYF.

This rearrangement joins TRBV18 to TRBJ2-7; 8 nucleotides match TRBD1. This CDR3 spans 17 amino acids. Germline-derived CDR1 and CDR2 are KGHSH and LQKENI. V lost 0 bases to trimming and J lost 6 bases; unmatched junction nucleotides: 13. CDR3 sequence: CASSPPLGGTGSREQYF. Here the CDR3 DNA reads TGTGCCAGCTCACCACCACTAGGAGGGACAGGATCCCGCGAGCAGTACTTC.

The rearrangement joins TRBV27 to TRBJ2-7; 7 nucleotides align to TRBD1. Germline CDR1 and CDR2: MNHEY and SMNVEV (reference sequence). CDR3 length: 15 amino acids. V lost 6 bases to trimming and J lost 0 bases; unmatched junction nucleotides: 8. The DNA for the CDR3 is TGTGCCAGCAGGAAAACCCGGGACAGCTCCTACGAGCAGTACTTC. The encoded protein is CASRKTRDSSYEQYF.

V is TRBV28 and J is TRBJ2-7; 13 bases agree with TRBD2. CDR3 length: 15 residues. Trimming removed 5 bases from V and 5 bases from J; junction bases left unmatched: 6. Germline CDR1 and CDR2: MDHEN and SYDVKM. CDR3 in amino acids: CASSPTSGRNDEQYF. CDR3 coding DNA: TGTGCCAGCAGTCCGACTAGCGGGAGGAACGACGAGCAGTACTTC.

This clone was seen a handful of times. The CDR3 sequence: CASNRRPQHF. DNA for the CDR3: TGTGCCAGCAACAGAAGGCCCCAGCATTTT. The chain joins TRBV6-1 to TRBJ1-5; no reliable D call. Germline lookup yields CDR1 MNHNS and CDR2 SASEGT. The CDR3 totals 10 residues. V was cut by 7 bases and J by 9 bases, with 7 bases left in between.

The J gene is TRBJ1-5, the V gene TRBV18; 7 bases line up with TRBD1. Trimming took 6 bases from V and 7 from J; bases not matched to a gene: 12. There are 15 residues in the CDR3. From germline, CDR1 is KGHSH and CDR2 LQKENI. The CDR3 DNA is TGTGCCAGCTCCCAGATGGAGACAGGGATCCAGCCCCAGCATTTT. Translated: CASSQMETGIQPQHF.

J is TRBJ2-5 and V is TRBV28, with a possible D match to TRBD2 (7 bases). Germline loops: CDR1 MDHEN, CDR2 SYDVKM. The V end lost 3 bases, the J end lost 0 bases, and 17 bases lay between the germline ends. The CDR3 has 17 residues. In DNA, the CDR3 is TGTGCCAGCAGTTTTCCCCAAAGGGGGAGGGACCAAGAGACCCAGTACTTC. It encodes CASSFPQRGRDQETQYF.

The rearrangement joins TRBV9 to TRBJ2-5, with 8 nucleotides matching TRBD2. The ends lost 0 bases at V and 4 bases at J; junction bases unmatched: 11. Germline V CDR1 and CDR2: SGDLS, YYNGEE. This CDR3 spans 17 amino acids. DNA of the CDR3: TGTGCCAGCAGCGTAGGGGCTAGCGGGTCAATTGTAGAGACCCAGTACTTC. This codes for CASSVGASGSIVETQYF.

The chain combines TRBV15 with TRBJ1-5; 7 bases align to TRBD1. The CDR3 spans 16 residues. Germline lookup yields CDR1 LNHNV and CDR2 YYDKDF (reference sequence). V trimming: 1 base; J trimming: 3 bases; junction bases outside the gene matches: 6. The CDR3 spells CATSRGQGEINQPQHF. The CDR3 DNA reads as TGTGCCACCAGCAGAGGGCAGGGGGAAATCAATCAGCCCCAGCATTTT.

CDR3 sequence (DNA): TGTGCCTGGGGACAGGGGATGAACACTGAAGCTTTCTTT. It encodes CAWGQGMNTEAFF. The V and J genes are TRBV30 and TRBJ1-1, with TRBD1 identical over 9 bases. This CDR3 region has 13 residues. CDR1 GTSNPN and CDR2 SVGIG come from the germline V gene (reference sequence). V lost 5 bases to trimming and J lost 0 bases; unmatched junction nucleotides: 1.